This TCR beta chain comes out of a study of T-cell memory formation after mild COVID-19. Whole-study findings and limits: Clones contracting over day 15 to 85 were CD4/CD8 balanced, with later expanders leaning CD4+.

Comment on this clonotype: Its specificity is unknown.

TCRdb ran MiXCR on the 5' RACE reads and lists one entry per CDR3 protein. In the table there are a few hundred thousand distinct CDR3 sequences, around 15% of which are singletons. The CDR3 length is 13 residues. Germline V CDR1 and CDR2: DFQATT, SNEGSKA (reference sequence). V shed 3 bases and J shed 1 base, with 9 bases lying between them. V gene TRBV20-1 combines with J gene TRBJ1-1, with D uncertain. Sequenced input: PBMCs or a T cell subset sorted from them (not recorded which). This TCR was sampled from a man younger than 30 who had mild COVID-19 (a few samples of this study predate the infection). Cell type and time point are not known. CDR3 in amino acids: CSASGQANTEAFF. The DNA of the CDR3 is TGCAGTGCTAGTGGGCAGGCGAACACTGAAGCTTTCTTT.